The next 21 T cell receptor beta chains were all read from a single sample in a study of blood T cell repertoires in COVID-19. Profiling relied on immunoSEQ multiplex PCR, and the TCRdb table lists in-frame clones only, not all of them. Of roughly 40,000 clones in the sample, more than 90% are singletons; the top ten hold over 5%. The sequenced material came from peripheral blood. These receptors were obtained from a human donor in a cohort sampled during active COVID-19.

The V call is TRBV2, the J call TRBJ2-6, with D tentatively TRBD2 (7 bases). V lost 8 bases and J lost 0, with 17 bases in between. Germline V gene sequence: CDR1 SNHLY, CDR2 FYNNEI. This CDR3 has 17 residues. The CDR3 nucleotides read TGTGCCAGCGGGCGGGGGACACAGGACTCTGGGGCCAACGTCCTGACTTTC. The encoded protein is CASGRGTQDSGANVLTF.

The chain recombines TRBV29-1 with TRBJ2-5; D gene uncertain. The length of the CDR3 is 13 residues. Trimming removed 4 bases at V and 1 base at J, with 10 bases between. Germline CDR1 is SQVTM and CDR2 is ANQGSEA. CDR3 region: CSVASETQETQYF. For the CDR3, the DNA is TGCAGCGTTGCGTCGGAGACCCAAGAGACCCAGTACTTC.

J is TRBJ1-2 and V is TRBV4-2; TRBD1 might be the D (6 bases). This CDR3 contains 14 residues. The ends were cut back, 8 bases at V and 0 bases at J, with 13 bases in the middle. Germline V gene data show CDR1 as LGHNA and CDR2 as YNFKEQ. The CDR3 loop reads CASGITGPNYGYTF. The CDR3 region has the DNA TGTGCCAGCGGCATCACAGGGCCTAACTATGGCTACACCTTC.

The gene calls are TRBV5-4 and TRBJ2-7; 10 bases are a match to TRBD2. CDR3 length equals 14 residues. Germline-derived CDR1 and CDR2 are SGHNT and YYREEE (reference sequence). V lost 3 bases and J lost 7; bases outside the gene matches: 7. CDR3 residues: CASSSLAGEREQYF. The CDR3 nucleotides read TGTGCCAGCAGCTCCCTAGCGGGAGAGCGAGAGCAGTACTTC.

The chain joins TRBV6-4 to TRBJ2-5; D remains unclear. V was pared by 8 bases and J by 6 bases, with 10 bases between. CDR3 length: 11 residues. Germline V gene sequence: CDR1 MRHNA, CDR2 SNTAGT. The CDR3 DNA reads as TGTGCCAGCCTCGAGGAAAAGACCCAGTACTTC. Protein sequence: CASLEEKTQYF.

J is TRBJ2-7 and V is TRBV21-1; the table's D call of TRBD2 was not tested on the DNA. TRBV21-1 is tagged as a pseudogene. This CDR3 is built from 14 residues. CDR3 bases: TGTGCCAGCAGCAACAAGCGGGAGACGGGCGAGCAGTACTTC. Amino acids: CASSNKRETGEQYF.

There are a few counts of this clone. The chain joins TRBV9 to TRBJ1-1; D is uncertain. V lost 4 bases to trimming and J lost 5 bases, with 15 bases between them. Germline V lookup: CDR1 SGDLS, CDR2 YYNGEE. The CDR3 is 14 amino acids. CDR3 bases: TGTGCCAGCAGCTTCCGAGCCCTGCCGACTGAAGCTTTCTTT. Translation gives CASSFRALPTEAFF.

The chain recombines TRBV20-1 with TRBJ2-5; 14 bases agree with TRBD2. Trimming at V came to 3 bases and at J to 4 bases, leaving 16 bases not matched to a gene. The CDR3 sequence is 19 residues long. Germline loops: CDR1 DFQATT, CDR2 SNEGSKA (reference sequence). The CDR3 DNA sequence: TGCAGTGCTAGTCCCGCCGGGACTAGCGGGAGAGGGAGGGGAGAGACCCAGTACTTC. It is translated as CSASPAGTSGRGRGETQYF.

The chain couples TRBV11-2 to TRBJ2-7; 9 bases fit TRBD2. V gave up 4 bases and J gave up 2 bases; unmatched junction bases: 6. CDR1 SGHAT and CDR2 FQNNGV come from the germline V gene. The CDR3 runs 15 residues. The DNA of the CDR3 is TGTGCCAGCAGCTATCAACCTAGCGGGACCTACGAGCAGTACTTC. Protein product: CASSYQPSGTYEQYF.

The chain couples TRBV30 to TRBJ2-1; 7 nucleotides match TRBD2. V trimming: 1 base; J trimming: 12 bases; junction bases outside the gene matches: 9. CDR3 size: 13 residues. CDR1 is GTSNPN and CDR2 is SVGIG in the germline V gene (reference sequence). Here the CDR3 reads CAWSAGAGPWQFF. CDR3 bases: TGTGCCTGGAGTGCGGGAGCGGGGCCGTGGCAGTTCTTC.

CDR3 in amino acids: CASSQVVQERFEQYF. In DNA form, the CDR3 reads TGCGCCAGCAGCCAAGTAGTACAGGAGCGATTCGAGCAGTACTTC. The J gene is TRBJ2-7, the V gene TRBV4-3; possibly TRBD1 for D (5 bases). V gave up 1 base and J gave up 6 bases, with 16 bases separating them. This CDR3 is 15 amino acids long. Germline V gene lookup returns CDR1 LGHNA and CDR2 YSLEER.

This clone appeared once. V and J are TRBV10-1 and TRBJ1-4; D call uncertain. The CDR3 spans 22 residues. Between the trimmed V and J ends, which lost 3 bases and 0 bases, there was a span of 29 bases. The V gene's germline CDR1 is WNHNN and CDR2 SYGVQD (reference sequence). CDR3 coding DNA: TGCGCCAGCAGTGAAATCGCCACGCGTCGAGGTTGTCCCCTACCAACTAATGAAAAACTGTTTTTT. It specifies CASSEIATRRGCPLPTNEKLFF.

This clone was picked up a small number of times. This chain joins TRBV6-6 and TRBJ2-5; D perhaps matches TRBD1 (6 bases). This CDR3 region has 12 residues. Germline V gene data show CDR1 as MNHNY and CDR2 as SVGAGI (reference sequence). Trimming cost V 9 bases and J 4 bases, with 12 bases left between them. The CDR3 protein is CASRQARETQYF. Written as DNA, the CDR3 is TGTGCCAGTAGACAGGCGAGAGAGACCCAGTACTTC.

This clone was observed a single time. The chain links TRBV6-5 to TRBJ2-5; TRBD2 aligns across 9 bases. This CDR3 has 15 amino acids. CDR1 is MNHEY and CDR2 is SVGAGI in the germline V gene. Germline trimming cut 5 bases from V and 2 bases from J; bases unmatched to any gene: 6. The CDR3 coding sequence is TGTGCCAGCAGTAGAGCGGGGGGCATACAAGAGACCCAGTACTTC. Protein sequence: CASSRAGGIQETQYF.

This chain connects TRBV5-4 to TRBJ2-3; 9 positions agree with TRBD2. The length of the CDR3 is 16 residues. The V gene end was trimmed by 4 bases and the J gene end by 1 base; junction bases not matched to a gene: 7. CDR1 and CDR2 (germline): SGHNT, YYREEE (reference sequence). CDR3 nucleotide sequence: TGTGCCAGCAGCCCACAGGGACTAGCCGGCACAGATACGCAGTATTTT. It codes for CASSPQGLAGTDTQYF.

The genes are TRBV10-3 and TRBJ2-5; 9 bases line up with TRBD1. V trimming: 3 bases; J trimming: 1 base; junction bases outside the gene matches: 9. Germline CDR1 reads ENHRY; CDR2 reads SYGVKD. This CDR3 spans 17 amino acids. Here the CDR3 reads CAISDPAKDRGQETQYF. The CDR3 DNA reads as TGTGCCATCAGTGACCCTGCCAAGGACAGGGGCCAAGAGACCCAGTACTTC.

The chain recombines TRBV5-7 with TRBJ1-5, with D tentatively TRBD1 (6 bases). TRBV5-7 is assigned to the ORF class and has an uncertain function. Trimming removed 3 bases from V and 4 bases from J, with 23 bases in between. CDR3 length: 18 residues. CDR3 sequence (DNA): TGTGCCAGCAGCTCACCGTCGCACAGGGACCTTTCTAATCAGCCCCAGCATTTT. This gives the protein CASSSPSHRDLSNQPQHF.

Written as DNA, the CDR3 is TGTGCCAGCAGCCAAAGGGGGCGCGGAACTGAAGCTTTCTTT. Amino acids: CASSQRGRGTEAFF. The V gene is TRBV14, the J gene TRBJ1-1; 7 bases match TRBD1. The CDR3 extends over 14 amino acids. V shed 2 bases and J 5 bases; nucleotides not matched to a gene: 5. Germline CDR1 and CDR2: SGHDN and FVKESK.

This chain connects TRBV19 to TRBJ1-4; no clear D. The V gene lost 3 bases and the J gene lost 2 bases, with 19 bases spanning the gap. The CDR3 loop spans 18 amino acids. CDR1 and CDR2 (germline): LNHDA, SQIVND (reference sequence). The CDR3 DNA reads TGTGCCAGTAGTATTCGTTTGGGGAGCAGGACGACTAATGAAAAACTGTTTTTT. This gives the protein CASSIRLGSRTTNEKLFF. Combining the CDR3 with reference TRBV19 and TRBJ1-4 gives the whole variable domain DGGITQSPKYLFRKEGQNVTLSCEQNLNHDAMYWYRQDPGQGLRLIYYSQIVNDFQKGDIAEGYSVSREKKESFPLTVTSAQKNPTAFYLCASSIRLGSRTTNEKLFFGSGTQLSVL.

The chain combines TRBV4-2 with TRBJ2-1; TRBD2 might be the D (6 bases). The germline V gene has CDR1 LGHNA and CDR2 YNFKEQ. CDR3 length: 15 amino acids. V shed 1 base and J shed 3 bases, with 10 bases lying between them. CDR3 DNA sequence: TGTGCCAGCAGCCAAGCGGGGGATAACTACAATGAGCAGTTCTTC. This encodes CASSQAGDNYNEQFF.

In its sample, this clone was seen once. The rearrangement uses TRBV23-1 and TRBJ2-1; 9 nucleotides agree with TRBD2. TRBV23-1 is annotated as an ORF whose role is uncertain. The CDR3 has 16 amino acids. With V trimmed by 6 bases and J by 8 bases, 14 bases remained unmatched. The CDR3 DNA reads TGCGCCAGCAGATGCGGGAGGGCCCCATTTGTCCATGAGCAGTTCTTC. Residues: CASRCGRAPFVHEQFF.